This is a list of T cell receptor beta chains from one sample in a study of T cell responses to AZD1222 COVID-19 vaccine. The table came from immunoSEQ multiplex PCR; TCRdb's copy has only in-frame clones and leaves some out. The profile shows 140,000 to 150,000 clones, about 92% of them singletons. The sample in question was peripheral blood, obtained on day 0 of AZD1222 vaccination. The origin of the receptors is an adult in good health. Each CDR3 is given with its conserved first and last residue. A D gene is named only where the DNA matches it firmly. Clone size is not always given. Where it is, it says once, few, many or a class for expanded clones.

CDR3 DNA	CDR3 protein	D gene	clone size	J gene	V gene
TGTGCCAGCAGTGGACAGGTCTATGGCTACACCTTC	CASSGQVYGYTF	NA	NA	TRBJ1-2	TRBV2
TGTGCCAGCAGCCAAGATATAGGGATCTCTGGAAACACCATATATTTT	CASSQDIGISGNTIYF	NA	NA	TRBJ1-3	TRBV4-2
TGTGCCAGTAGCCGCCGGGACAGTTTCAATCAGCCCCAGCATTTT	CASSRRDSFNQPQHF	TRBD1	NA	TRBJ1-5	TRBV19
TGTGCCAGCAGCATCGGAGGGAGTGCTGGAAACACCATATATTTT	CASSIGGSAGNTIYF	NA	NA	TRBJ1-3	TRBV7-9
TGTGCCAGCCGACTAGTCTTCGCGGATACGCAGTATTTT	CASRLVFADTQYF	NA	NA	TRBJ2-3	TRBV12-3/TRBV12-4
TGTGCCAGCAGTGAACAGGGGGCGCTCGCGACTGAAGCTTTCTTT	CASSEQGALATEAFF	TRBD1	NA	TRBJ1-1	TRBV2
TGTGCCAGCTCGCCCCAAGGGGGACAGGAGAACACTGAAGCTTTCTTT	CASSPQGGQENTEAFF	TRBD1	few	TRBJ1-1	TRBV18
TGCGCCAGCAGCTTGGGCAGGGATAATTCACCCCTCCACTTT	CASSLGRDNSPLHF	NA	NA	TRBJ1-6	TRBV5-1
TGTGCCAGCTCACCGGCGGTTAACAGGGACACTGAAGCTTTCTTT	CASSPAVNRDTEAFF	NA	once	TRBJ1-1	TRBV18
TGTGCCAGCAGTGAAGGTCGAGGCGGGCAGGGGAGGCACGAGCAGTACTTC	CASSEGRGGQGRHEQYF	NA	NA	TRBJ2-7	TRBV2
TGTGCCACCAGCAAAAAAGGTGTGGGGAGTATCGGGCAGTTCTTC	CATSKKGVGSIGQFF	NA	NA	TRBJ2-1	TRBV15
TGTGCCAGCAGTTCGGACAGCTCCTACGAGCAGTACTTC	CASSSDSSYEQYF	NA	NA	TRBJ2-7	TRBV12-3/TRBV12-4
TGTGCCAGTAGCACGGGGGGGGCCGGGCACGAGCAGTACTTC	CASSTGGAGHEQYF	TRBD2	once	TRBJ2-7	TRBV19
TGTGCCAGCAGTTACGGCAAGTGGACTGAAGCTTTCTTT	CASSYGKWTEAFF	NA	NA	TRBJ1-1	TRBV6-5
TGTGCCAGCAGGGCGGGACAGGGGACTCAGCCCCAGCATTTT	CASRAGQGTQPQHF	TRBD1	NA	TRBJ1-5	TRBV6-5
TGTGCCAGCAGCCGCCGCTCTCGCACAGATACGCAGTATTTT	CASSRRSRTDTQYF	NA	NA	TRBJ2-3	TRBV3-1/TRBV3-2
TGCGCCAGCAGCACCGGGACCCAAAACACTGAAGCTTTCTTT	CASSTGTQNTEAFF	NA	NA	TRBJ1-1	TRBV5-1
TGTGCCAGCAGCTCCGGACAGGGTTCTCAGCCCCAGCATTTT	CASSSGQGSQPQHF	TRBD1	NA	TRBJ1-5	TRBV7-6
TGTGCTAGTGGCTTGGTTGGGGATTACGAGCAGTACTTC	CASGLVGDYEQYF	NA	NA	TRBJ2-7	TRBV12-5